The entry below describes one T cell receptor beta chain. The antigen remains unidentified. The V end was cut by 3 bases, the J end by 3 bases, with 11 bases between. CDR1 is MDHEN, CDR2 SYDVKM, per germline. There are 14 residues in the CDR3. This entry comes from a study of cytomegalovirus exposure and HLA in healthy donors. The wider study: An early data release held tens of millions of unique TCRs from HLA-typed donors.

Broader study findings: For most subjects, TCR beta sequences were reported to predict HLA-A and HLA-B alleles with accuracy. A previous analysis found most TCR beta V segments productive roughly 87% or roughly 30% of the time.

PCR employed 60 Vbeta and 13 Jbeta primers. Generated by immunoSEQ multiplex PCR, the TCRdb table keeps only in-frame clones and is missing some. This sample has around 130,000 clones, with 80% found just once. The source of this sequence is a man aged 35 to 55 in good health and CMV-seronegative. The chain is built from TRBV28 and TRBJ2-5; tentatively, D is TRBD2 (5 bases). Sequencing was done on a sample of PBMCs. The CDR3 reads CASSFGLSKETQYF. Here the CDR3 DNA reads TGTGCCAGCAGTTTCGGACTTTCCAAAGAGACCCAGTACTTC.